These 27 T cell receptor beta chains came from one sample sequenced in a study of T cells in localized non-small cell lung cancer. Sequencing was performed with immunoSEQ multiplex PCR; in TCRdb, only in-frame clones are kept and a portion is missing. The profile shows about 34,000 clones, roughly 94% of them singletons. This specimen was peripheral blood, taken before any cancer treatment. These receptor sequences come from a woman aged 40-69 years with stage I lung adenocarcinoma.

The CDR3 protein is CASSLATGRSTEAFF. The CDR3 nucleotides are TGCGCCAGCAGCTTGGCCACGGGGAGGAGCACTGAAGCTTTCTTT. V usage is TRBV5-1 and J usage is TRBJ1-1; D uncertain. The germline gives CDR1 SGHRS, CDR2 YFSETQ. This CDR3 is 15 amino acids long. The V and J ends lost 0 bases and 4 bases respectively, with 13 bases between them.

Only one count was recorded for this clone. This chain joins TRBV4-1 and TRBJ2-5; 8 nucleotides agree with TRBD2. Germline V gene data show CDR1 as MGHRA and CDR2 as YSYEKL. This CDR3 is 17 amino acids long. The V gene end was trimmed by 0 bases and the J gene end by 6 bases; junction bases not matched to a gene: 12. The CDR3 here is CASSQDLTAGEWQTQYF. The CDR3 coding sequence is TGCGCCAGCAGCCAAGACTTAACAGCGGGAGAATGGCAGACCCAGTACTTC.

The V and J genes are TRBV5-1 and TRBJ2-3, with 7 positions matching TRBD2. This CDR3 region has 15 residues. V trimming: 1 base; J trimming: 1 base; junction bases outside the gene matches: 3. Germline values: CDR1 SGHRS, CDR2 YFSETQ. The CDR3 nucleotides are TGCGCCAGCAGCTTGATGGGGAGGGGCACAGATACGCAGTATTTT. Translated, it gives CASSLMGRGTDTQYF.

The chain joins TRBV18 to TRBJ1-3; D not certain. Germline loops: CDR1 KGHSH, CDR2 LQKENI. V gave up 6 bases and J gave up 2 bases, with 8 bases separating them. CDR3 length: 13 residues. The CDR3 region is CASSPDPGNTIYF. In DNA form, the CDR3 reads TGTGCCAGCTCTCCGGACCCTGGAAACACCATATATTTT.

V and J are TRBV5-6 and TRBJ1-1; D possibly corresponds to TRBD1 (5 bases). V lost 4 bases to trimming and J lost 1 base, with 14 bases between them. Germline CDR1 is SGHDT and CDR2 is YYEEEE. This CDR3 region has 15 residues. CDR3 DNA sequence: TGTGCCAGCAGCCCTAGACAGAGAGGGAACACTGAAGCTTTCTTT. Its translation: CASSPRQRGNTEAFF.

The rearrangement links TRBV5-1 to TRBJ2-3; the match to TRBD1 covers 7 bases. V lost 4 bases to trimming and J lost 2 bases; unmatched junction nucleotides: 10. The CDR3 runs 16 residues. The germline gives CDR1 SGHRS, CDR2 YFSETQ. CDR3 sequence: CASSLGTAQFTDTQYF. The CDR3 region has the DNA TGCGCCAGCAGCCTAGGGACAGCTCAATTCACAGATACGCAGTATTTT.

The CDR3 protein is CSVADGRGGFF. In nucleotides, the CDR3 is TGCAGCGTCGCCGACGGCCGGGGCGGGTTCTTC. The gene calls are TRBV29-1 and TRBJ2-1, with D perhaps matching TRBD1 or TRBD2 (5 bases each). Germline-derived CDR1 and CDR2 are SQVTM and ANQGSEA. The V end lost 6 bases, the J end lost 15 bases, and 18 bases lay between the germline ends. The CDR3 consists of 11 residues.

This sequence joins TRBV7-2 and TRBJ2-1; 9 bases are a match to TRBD1. Germline assignment: CDR1 SGHTA and CDR2 FQGNSA. J lost 8 bases, V lost 5 bases, and 7 bases had no gene match. The CDR3 totals 14 residues. This CDR3 reads CASSRTQGAYEQFF. CDR3 coding DNA: TGTGCCAGCAGCCGTACACAGGGGGCATATGAGCAGTTCTTC.

The chain uses TRBV7-9 and TRBJ1-1, with 7 bases identical to TRBD1. The CDR3 has 15 residues. Germline trimming cut 4 bases from V and 4 bases from J; bases unmatched to any gene: 9. Germline lookup yields CDR1 SEHNR and CDR2 FQNEAQ (reference sequence). As DNA, the CDR3 is TGTGCCAGCAGCTCGATAAGGGGGCCGAGCACTGAAGCTTTCTTT. Its translation: CASSSIRGPSTEAFF. The whole variable domain, filled in from reference TRBV7-9 and TRBJ1-1, reads DTGVSQNPRHKITKRGQNVTFRCDPISEHNRLYWYRQTLGQGPEFLTYFQNEAQLEKSRLLSDRFSAERPKGSFSTLEIQRTEQGDSAMYLCASSSIRGPSTEAFFGQGTRLTVV.

The rearrangement uses TRBV6-5 and TRBJ1-1; TRBD1 might be the D (5 bases). Germline-derived CDR1 and CDR2 are MNHEY and SVGAGI. Trimming pared 4 bases from V and 5 bases from J, leaving 14 bases between. The CDR3 is 14 residues long. Here the CDR3 DNA reads TGTGCCAGCAGTTTGAACCAGGGAGGGACTGAAGCTTTCTTT. Amino acids: CASSLNQGGTEAFF.

In nucleotides, the CDR3 is TGTGCCAGCTCACCAAGTGTCAGGACAGCCGTACGCGAGCAGTACTTC. Protein: CASSPSVRTAVREQYF. The V gene is TRBV18, the J gene TRBJ2-7, with D perhaps TRBD1 (6 bases). V gave up 2 bases and J gave up 6 bases, with 20 bases separating them. The CDR3 extends over 16 amino acids. In germline, CDR1 is KGHSH, CDR2 LQKENI.

This clone was detected once. The chain uses TRBV11-2 and TRBJ1-6; tentative D call: TRBD1 (6 bases). The CDR3 is 14 residues long. CDR1 and CDR2 from the germline V gene are SGHAT and FQNNGV. Trimming left V 3 bases short and J 7 bases short, with 10 bases between. The CDR3 here is CASSFGGRNSPLHF. CDR3 bases: TGTGCCAGCAGCTTCGGGGGGCGAAATTCACCCCTCCACTTT.

The count of this clone is one. The CDR3 nucleotides are TGTGCCAGCAGCTTCGCAGGGTCCTCCTACGAGCAGTACTTC. Amino acids: CASSFAGSSYEQYF. The rearrangement uses TRBV7-9 and TRBJ2-7; weak D call: TRBD1 (5 bases). The germline V gene has CDR1 SEHNR and CDR2 FQNEAQ (reference sequence). This CDR3 is built from 14 residues. Trimming pared 3 bases from V and 0 bases from J, leaving 9 bases between.

The rearrangement uses TRBV19 and TRBJ1-5, with TRBD1 matching over 7 bases. CDR3 size: 15 residues. Germline CDR1 is LNHDA and CDR2 is SQIVND (reference sequence). Germline trimming cut 1 base from V and 2 bases from J; bases unmatched to any gene: 2. The CDR3 DNA reads as TGTGCCAGTAGTATAGGAACAGGGGGCAATCAGCCCCAGCATTTT. Its protein product is CASSIGTGGNQPQHF. The full variable domain, its missing parts supplied by reference TRBV19 and TRBJ1-5, is DGGITQSPKYLFRKEGQNVTLSCEQNLNHDAMYWYRQDPGQGLRLIYYSQIVNDFQKGDIAEGYSVSREKKESFPLTVTSAQKNPTAFYLCASSIGTGGNQPQHFGDGTRLSIL.

The V call is TRBV29-1, the J call TRBJ2-3; 7 positions match TRBD1. V trimming: 5 bases; J trimming: 6 bases; junction bases outside the gene matches: 8. CDR1 SQVTM and CDR2 ANQGSEA come from the germline V gene. The CDR3 has 13 amino acids. CDR3 sequence: CSVKRQGLDTQYF. The CDR3 DNA reads as TGCAGCGTTAAGAGACAGGGTTTGGATACGCAGTATTTT.

The genes are TRBV5-1 and TRBJ2-5, with 7 positions matching TRBD2. J lost 2 bases, V lost 0 bases, and 7 bases had no gene match. The CDR3 runs to 16 residues. Germline CDR1 SGHRS, CDR2 YFSETQ. As DNA, the CDR3 is TGCGCCAGCAGCTTGGCCCCCCGCGGGGGACAAGAGACCCAGTACTTC. Translated, it gives CASSLAPRGGQETQYF.

This sequence joins TRBV7-9 and TRBJ2-2, with TRBD2 matching 9 bases. Germline V gives CDR1 SEHNR, CDR2 FQNEAQ (reference sequence). This CDR3 spans 19 amino acids. V shed 0 bases and J 4 bases; nucleotides not matched to a gene: 12. The CDR3 DNA is TGTGCCAGCAGCTTAGCGCTATTGCAGCGGGGGGTATCCACCGGGGAGCTGTTTTTT. Translation gives CASSLALLQRGVSTGELFF.

This clone occurred once. This chain joins TRBV7-9 and TRBJ1-2, with D possibly being TRBD1 (5 bases). Deletions cut 5 bases from V and 4 bases from J, with 14 bases between. Germline V lookup: CDR1 SEHNR, CDR2 FQNEAQ (reference sequence). The CDR3 is 14 residues long. The CDR3 sequence is CASSGFQGGYGYTF. The CDR3 coding sequence is TGTGCCAGCAGCGGCTTCCAGGGAGGCTATGGCTACACCTTC.

The rearrangement uses TRBV28 and TRBJ1-4, with D unclear. This CDR3 has 17 residues. Trimming pared 5 bases from V and 7 bases from J, leaving 23 bases between. CDR1 is MDHEN, CDR2 SYDVKM, per germline. This chain's CDR3 is CASSPTTFKAKAEKLFF. The DNA for the CDR3 is TGTGCCAGCAGTCCGACGACTTTTAAGGCGAAGGCTGAAAAACTGTTTTTT.

The chain is built from TRBV5-5 and TRBJ2-1, with D possibly being TRBD1 (6 bases). The V gene's germline CDR1 is SGHKS and CDR2 YYEKEE (reference sequence). Trimming removed 4 bases at V and 0 bases at J, with 14 bases between. The CDR3 covers 16 residues. The CDR3 here is CASSLTGASSYNEQFF. The DNA of the CDR3 is TGTGCCAGCAGCCTGACAGGCGCGAGCTCCTACAATGAGCAGTTCTTC.

The rearrangement uses TRBV5-1 and TRBJ1-4; TRBD1 is a possible D gene (6 bases). Trimming pared 0 bases from V and 10 bases from J, leaving 10 bases between. Germline V gene data show CDR1 as SGHRS and CDR2 as YFSETQ. The CDR3 is 13 residues long. CDR3 DNA: TGCGCCAGCAGCTTGGAGGGCAGGGGAAAACTGTTTTTT. Translation gives CASSLEGRGKLFF.

The J gene is TRBJ2-3, the V gene TRBV6-1; no definite D call. This CDR3 spans 13 amino acids. Germline V gene sequence: CDR1 MNHNS, CDR2 SASEGT. Trimming took 7 bases from V and 0 from J, leaving 8 bases between them. CDR3 sequence: CASTSPSTDTQYF. Here the CDR3 DNA reads TGTGCCAGCACGAGTCCTAGCACAGATACGCAGTATTTT.

The CDR3 is CASRARVSTDTQYF. The CDR3 DNA follows: TGTGCCAGCAGGGCCAGGGTTAGCACAGATACGCAGTATTTT. The chain employs TRBV6-1 and TRBJ2-3, with D tentatively TRBD1 (5 bases). Trimming left V 6 bases short and J 0 bases short, with 10 bases between. The germline V gene has CDR1 MNHNS and CDR2 SASEGT. The CDR3 is made up of 14 amino acids.

V usage is TRBV18 and J usage is TRBJ1-3; TRBD1 agrees at 7 bases. This CDR3 region has 17 residues. Germline values: CDR1 KGHSH, CDR2 LQKENI. V lost 1 base and J lost 0; bases outside the gene matches: 6. This CDR3 is CASSPLVGTASGNTIYF. As DNA, the CDR3 is TGTGCCAGCTCACCACTTGTCGGGACAGCCTCTGGAAACACCATATATTTT.

The chain has TRBV19 and TRBJ1-1; 9 nucleotides match TRBD1. With 4 bases clipped from V and 4 bases from J, the junction kept 7 bases outside the gene matches. Germline V gene data show CDR1 as LNHDA and CDR2 as SQIVND (reference sequence). The CDR3 is 15 residues long. CDR3 DNA sequence: TGTGCCAGTAGTACGAGACAGGGGGATCGCACTGAAGCTTTCTTT. Translated, it gives CASSTRQGDRTEAFF.

The genes are TRBV7-9 and TRBJ1-4; weak D call: TRBD1 (6 bases). This CDR3 spans 14 amino acids. Germline V CDR1 and CDR2: SEHNR, FQNEAQ (reference sequence). V lost 5 bases, J lost 5 bases, and 12 bases lay in between. The chain's CDR3 is CASSARTVNEKLFF. The DNA for the CDR3 is TGTGCCAGCAGCGCCCGGACAGTAAATGAAAAACTGTTTTTT.

This chain links TRBV7-2 with TRBJ1-5; 7 positions agree with TRBD1. This CDR3 region has 15 residues. V gave up 4 bases and J gave up 3 bases; unmatched junction bases: 6. Germline CDR1 reads SGHTA; CDR2 reads FQGNSA. DNA of the CDR3: TGTGCCAGCAGCTCCTCGGACAGGTCCAATCAGCCCCAGCATTTT. This codes for CASSSSDRSNQPQHF.